Ten or more counts support the clone carrying this T cell receptor beta chain. The germline gives CDR1 MNHNS, CDR2 SASEGT. The CDR3 extends over 13 amino acids. The source of the sample is a study of CD8 T cells in ankylosing spondylitis. TCRdb re-called the 5' RACE reads with MiXCR, one entry per CDR3 protein. The sample includes 35,000 to 50,000 distinct CDR3 sequences, approximately 10% of them seen just once. The TCR sequence derives from a male donor with ankylosing spondylitis or in good health (not recorded which). V usage is TRBV6-1 and J usage is TRBJ2-7; tentatively, D is TRBD2 (7 bases). Sample: blood, either unsorted or a sorted T cell fraction (not recorded which). The CDR3 protein is CATVRGASYEQYF. CDR3 bases: TGTGCTACCGTCCGGGGGGCCTCCTACGAGCAGTACTTC.